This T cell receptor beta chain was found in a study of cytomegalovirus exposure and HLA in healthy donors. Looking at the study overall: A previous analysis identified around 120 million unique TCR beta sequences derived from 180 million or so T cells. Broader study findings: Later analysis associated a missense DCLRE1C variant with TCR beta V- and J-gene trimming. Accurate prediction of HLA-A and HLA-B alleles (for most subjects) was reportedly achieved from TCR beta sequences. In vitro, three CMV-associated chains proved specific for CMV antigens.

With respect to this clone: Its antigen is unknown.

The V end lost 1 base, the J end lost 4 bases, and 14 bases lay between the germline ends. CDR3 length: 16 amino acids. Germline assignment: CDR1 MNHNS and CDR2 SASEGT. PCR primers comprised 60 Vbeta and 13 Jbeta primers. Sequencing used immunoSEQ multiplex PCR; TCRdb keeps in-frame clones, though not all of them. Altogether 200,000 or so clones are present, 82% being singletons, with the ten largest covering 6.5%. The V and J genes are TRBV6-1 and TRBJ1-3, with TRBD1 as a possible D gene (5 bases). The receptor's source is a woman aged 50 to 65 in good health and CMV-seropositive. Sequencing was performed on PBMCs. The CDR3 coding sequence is TGTGCCAGCAGTGAAGTGACAACGGGGGTGGGAAACACCATATATTTT. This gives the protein CASSEVTTGVGNTIYF.